This passage covers 4 T cell receptor beta chains from one sample sequenced in a study of T cell responses to AZD1222 COVID-19 vaccine. Sequenced by immunoSEQ multiplex PCR; TCRdb stores in-frame clones only, minus some. Among about 120,000 clones listed, roughly 93% were seen once. Sequenced material: peripheral blood, taken on day 0 of AZD1222 vaccination. The receptors were gathered from an adult in good health.

The genes are TRBV7-2 and TRBJ1-3, with D possibly matching TRBD1 (6 bases). The CDR3 has 15 residues. In germline, CDR1 is SGHTA, CDR2 FQGNSA. With 3 bases removed from V and 0 bases from J, the gap between germline ends came to 9 bases. CDR3 coding DNA: TGTGCCAGCAGCTTTGGGGGCGGCTCTGGAAACACCATATATTTT. Residues: CASSFGGGSGNTIYF.

The chain carries TRBV5-6 and TRBJ1-2; TRBD1 matches at 8 bases. The CDR3 loop spans 15 amino acids. Germline CDR1 reads SGHDT; CDR2 reads YYEEEE. The junction had 4 bases not matched to a gene; V was cut back by 3 bases and J by 0 bases. Here the CDR3 reads CASSSLDRANYGYTF. DNA of the CDR3: TGTGCCAGCAGCTCCCTGGACAGGGCTAACTATGGCTACACCTTC.

The chain has TRBV5-6 and TRBJ2-7, with 13 nucleotides matching TRBD2. The trim removed 4 bases at V and 3 bases at J, leaving 7 bases unmatched. Germline assignment: CDR1 SGHDT and CDR2 YYEEEE. The CDR3 is 16 amino acids. The CDR3 is CASSRQTSGRFYEQYF. In DNA form, the CDR3 reads TGTGCCAGCAGCCGACAGACTAGCGGGAGGTTCTACGAGCAGTACTTC.

This rearrangement joins TRBV9 to TRBJ2-1, with 7 bases aligning to TRBD1. This CDR3 contains 16 residues. Germline V lookup: CDR1 SGDLS, CDR2 YYNGEE. The trim removed 3 bases at V and 4 bases at J, leaving 10 bases unmatched. CDR3 sequence: CASSAPTGAGYNEQFF. CDR3 DNA: TGTGCCAGCAGCGCACCAACAGGGGCGGGTTACAATGAGCAGTTCTTC.